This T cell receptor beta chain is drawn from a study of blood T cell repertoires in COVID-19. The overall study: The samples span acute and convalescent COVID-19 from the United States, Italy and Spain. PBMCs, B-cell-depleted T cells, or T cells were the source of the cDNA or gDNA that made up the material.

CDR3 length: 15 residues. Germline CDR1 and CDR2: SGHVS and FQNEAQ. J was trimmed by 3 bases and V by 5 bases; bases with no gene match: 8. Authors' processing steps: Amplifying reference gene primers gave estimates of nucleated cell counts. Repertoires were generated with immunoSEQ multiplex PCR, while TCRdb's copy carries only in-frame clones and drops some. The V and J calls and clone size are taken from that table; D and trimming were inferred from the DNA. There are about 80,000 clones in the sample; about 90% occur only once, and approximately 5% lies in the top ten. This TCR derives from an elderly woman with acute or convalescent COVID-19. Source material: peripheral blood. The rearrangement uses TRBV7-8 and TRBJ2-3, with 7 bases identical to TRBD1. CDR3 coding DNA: TGTGCCAGCAGCAGATGGGACAGAGGAACAGATACGCAGTATTTT. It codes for CASSRWDRGTDTQYF.